The 28 T cell receptor beta chains below come from one sample, sequenced in a study of vaccination effects on CD4 cells after COVID-19. The antigens for these receptors are not known. Following an approximately 11-day culture, CD4+ T cells were purified. Subjects were given two BNT162b2 or mRNA-1273 vaccine doses. The table came from immunoSEQ multiplex PCR; TCRdb's copy has only in-frame clones and leaves some out. Of about 39,000 clones listed, 55% to 80% are singletons. Here the sequenced sample was CD4+ T cells from PBMCs cultured without peptide, taken after COVID-19 vaccination. Every receptor here comes from a human donor who received a COVID-19 vaccine.

The V and J genes are TRBV6-5 and TRBJ2-7; tentatively, D is TRBD1 or TRBD2 (5 bases each). Germline V CDR1 and CDR2: MNHEY, SVGAGI. The CDR3 is made up of 15 amino acids. V was cut by 7 bases and J by 3 bases, with 19 bases left in between. This CDR3 reads CASTRSVGDNYEQYF. The CDR3, as DNA: TGTGCCAGCACCAGATCGGTGGGGGATAACTACGAGCAGTACTTC.

This chain links TRBV7-2 with TRBJ2-1; possibly TRBD2 for D (7 bases). The V and J ends lost 5 bases and 6 bases respectively, with 20 bases between them. CDR3 length: 16 residues. Germline V CDR1 and CDR2: SGHTA, FQGNSA. The CDR3 region is CASSPQGGRGGNEQFF. In DNA, the CDR3 is TGTGCCAGCAGCCCACAAGGGGGTAGGGGGGGCAATGAGCAGTTCTTC.

The chain has TRBV19 and TRBJ2-1, with 13 bases that match TRBD2. Per germline, CDR1 LNHDA and CDR2 SQIVND (reference sequence). This CDR3 is 14 amino acids long. Unmatched junction bases numbered 5, after V lost 11 bases and J lost 4 bases. CDR3 sequence (DNA): TGTGCCTCGGGACTAGCGGGATTATACAATGAGCAGTTCTTC. As protein: CASGLAGLYNEQFF.

This clone was seen a single time. The chain uses TRBV5-1 and TRBJ2-7, with a weak D call TRBD1 (6 bases). The germline V gene encodes CDR1 SGHRS and CDR2 YFSETQ. CDR3 length: 15 amino acids. V lost 4 bases, J lost 0 bases, and 14 bases lay in between. The CDR3 reads CASSLVGGFSYEQYF. The CDR3 nucleotides read TGCGCCAGCAGCCTGGTTGGGGGCTTCTCCTACGAGCAGTACTTC. The complete variable domain, with remaining parts taken from reference TRBV5-1 and TRBJ2-7, reads KAGVTQTPRYLIKTRGQQVTLSCSPISGHRSVSWYQQTPGQGLQFLFEYFSETQRNKGNFPGRFSGRQFSNSRSEMNVSTLELGDSALYLCASSLVGGFSYEQYFGPGTRLTVT.

The chain has TRBV19 and TRBJ2-1, with D perhaps matching TRBD1 (5 bases). This CDR3 region has 15 residues. Per the germline V gene, CDR1 is LNHDA and CDR2 is SQIVND (reference sequence). V was clipped by 6 bases and J by 0 bases, with 12 bases between them. CDR3 coding DNA: TGTGCCAGTAGAGCAGGGATAGGCTCCTACAATGAGCAGTTCTTC. Its translation is CASRAGIGSYNEQFF.

The chain carries TRBV5-1 and TRBJ2-6; D not certain. V lost 0 bases to trimming and J lost 1 base, with 8 bases between them. The CDR3 runs 16 residues. CDR1 SGHRS and CDR2 YFSETQ come from the germline V gene. CDR3 amino acids: CASSLEKLSGANVLTF. CDR3 sequence (DNA): TGCGCCAGCAGCTTGGAGAAACTGTCTGGGGCCAACGTCCTGACTTTC.

This chain joins TRBV11-2 and TRBJ2-3; 11 positions agree with TRBD2. The CDR3 totals 16 residues. After removal of 0 bases from V and 2 bases from J, the junction contained 1 base not matched to a gene. The V gene's germline CDR1 is SGHAT and CDR2 FQNNGV. CDR3 nucleotides: TGTGCCAGCAGCTTAGAGACTAGCGGGGCCACAGATACGCAGTATTTT. Encoded protein: CASSLETSGATDTQYF.

DNA for the CDR3: TGTGCCAGCCCCATCATCAGGGGACTGAACACTGAAGCTTTCTTT. Protein sequence: CASPIIRGLNTEAFF. The chain is built from TRBV14 and TRBJ1-1; maybe TRBD1 (6 bases). V lost 8 bases to trimming and J lost 0 bases, with 16 bases between them. The germline V gene encodes CDR1 SGHDN and CDR2 FVKESK. The CDR3 extends over 15 amino acids.

This chain joins TRBV2 and TRBJ1-6, with TRBD1 matching 7 bases. Germline CDR1 is SNHLY and CDR2 is FYNNEI. Trimming removed 5 bases from V and 7 bases from J; junction bases left unmatched: 8. The CDR3 spans 15 residues. CDR3 loop: CASSQEHRGNSPLHF. CDR3 coding DNA: TGTGCCAGCAGTCAAGAACACAGGGGAAATTCACCCCTCCACTTT.

The rearrangement uses TRBV29-1 and TRBJ1-3; D is undetermined. This CDR3 region has 13 residues. The germline V and J ends were trimmed by 6 bases and 0 bases, with 9 bases remaining between them. The germline gives CDR1 SQVTM, CDR2 ANQGSEA. The CDR3 loop is CSVRRNSGNTIYF. In nucleotides, the CDR3 is TGCAGCGTCCGAAGAAACTCTGGAAACACCATATATTTT.

The chain links TRBV12-5 to TRBJ1-6; TRBD1 is a possible D gene (6 bases). V lost 1 base, J lost 7 bases, and 11 bases lay in between. Per the germline V gene, CDR1 is LGHNT and CDR2 is FRNRAP. This CDR3 region has 15 residues. This CDR3 reads CASGLDRVMNSPLHF. The CDR3, as DNA: TGTGCTAGTGGTTTGGACAGGGTGATGAATTCACCCCTCCACTTT. Full variable domain (rest looked up from reference TRBV12-5 and TRBJ1-6): DARVTQTPRHKVTEMGQEVTMRCQPILGHNTVFWYRQTMMQGLELLAYFRNRAPLDDSGMPKDRFSAEMPDATLATLKIQPSEPRDSAVYFCASGLDRVMNSPLHFGNGTRLTVT.

This clone turned up a few times. The V gene is TRBV6-5, the J gene TRBJ2-7; D remains unclear. The V gene's germline CDR1 is MNHEY and CDR2 SVGAGI. V lost 6 bases and J lost 1, with 10 bases in between. The length of the CDR3 is 13 residues. Here the CDR3 reads CASSPDFSYEQYF. For the CDR3, the DNA is TGTGCCAGCAGCCCAGACTTTTCCTACGAGCAGTACTTC.

The gene calls are TRBV19 and TRBJ2-5; 8 bases agree with TRBD1. This CDR3 comprises 13 residues. The germline CDR1 and CDR2 sequences are LNHDA and SQIVND (reference sequence). Unmatched junction bases numbered 2, after V lost 6 bases and J lost 2 bases. Here the CDR3 DNA reads TGTGCCAGTAGCACAGGGGGGCAAGAGACCCAGTACTTC. This gives the protein CASSTGGQETQYF.

The chain recombines TRBV4-1 with TRBJ1-5, with D tentatively TRBD1 (5 bases). The CDR3 spans 17 residues. V was shortened by 4 bases and J by 3 bases, with 19 bases between the two germline ends. CDR1 is MGHRA, CDR2 YSYEKL, per germline. The CDR3 here is CASSRYTRDLANQPQHF. The CDR3 region has the DNA TGCGCCAGCAGCCGGTACACCCGGGACCTGGCCAATCAGCCCCAGCATTTT.

The chain employs TRBV11-2 and TRBJ1-2, with 8 nucleotides matching TRBD1. CDR3 length: 18 amino acids. Trimming at V came to 2 bases and at J to 6 bases, leaving 17 bases not matched to a gene. Germline assignment: CDR1 SGHAT and CDR2 FQNNGV. The CDR3 is CASSLFKTRQGKIHGYTF. In nucleotides, the CDR3 is TGTGCCAGCAGCTTATTTAAAACGAGACAGGGGAAGATCCATGGCTACACCTTC.

In this sample, this clone turned up a few times. V is TRBV7-2 and J is TRBJ2-3; D remains unclear. V lost 4 bases and J 4 bases, leaving 18 bases between the germline ends. CDR1 is SGHTA and CDR2 is FQGNSA in the germline V gene. The CDR3 runs to 16 residues. As DNA, the CDR3 is TGTGCCAGCAGCTCAGACCGGGCCCACCCAGCAGATACGCAGTATTTT. This gives the protein CASSSDRAHPADTQYF.

The chain carries TRBV10-2 and TRBJ1-5, with a possible D match to TRBD1 (6 bases). Between the trimmed V and J ends, which lost 4 bases and 2 bases, there was a span of 9 bases. This CDR3 has 14 amino acids. Germline assignment: CDR1 WSHSY and CDR2 SAAADI. The CDR3 nucleotides are TGCGCCAGCAGTGGAGCAGGGGGCAATCAGCCCCAGCATTTT. It encodes CASSGAGGNQPQHF.

The chain uses TRBV29-1 and TRBJ2-7; D is uncertain. Germline V gives CDR1 SQVTM, CDR2 ANQGSEA. V was trimmed by 6 bases and J by 0 bases, leaving 21 bases between them. The CDR3 runs to 16 residues. The CDR3 coding sequence is TGCAGCGTAATTATTGGAAGCGCCGTCAGCTCCTACGAGCAGTACTTC. It specifies CSVIIGSAVSSYEQYF.

V gene TRBV5-1 combines with J gene TRBJ1-2; D remains ambiguous. The length of the CDR3 is 16 residues. V lost 1 base to trimming and J lost 5 bases, with 18 bases between them. Looked up from germline, CDR1 is SGHRS and CDR2 is YFSETQ. CDR3 protein: CASSLNVGRSDYGYTF. The CDR3 DNA reads as TGCGCCAGCAGCTTGAACGTAGGGAGATCTGATTATGGCTACACCTTC.

The CDR3 loop is CATSDSDRVDQPQHF. The CDR3 coding sequence is TGTGCCACCAGTGATTCTGACAGGGTCGATCAGCCCCAGCATTTT. This chain connects TRBV24-1 to TRBJ1-5, with TRBD1 matching 7 bases. The CDR3 length is 15 residues. V lost 2 bases to trimming and J lost 5 bases; unmatched junction nucleotides: 5. CDR1 and CDR2 from the germline V gene are KGHDR and SFDVKD.

V gene TRBV3-1 (or the pseudogene TRBV3-2) combines with J gene TRBJ1-2, with D maybe TRBD1 (6 bases). Germline V CDR1 and CDR2: LGHDT, YNNKEL (reference sequence). The CDR3 covers 12 residues. V was trimmed by 4 bases and J by 6 bases, leaving 9 bases between them. CDR3 in amino acids: CASSRRTDGYTF. Written as DNA, the CDR3 is TGTGCCAGCAGCCGCCGGACAGATGGCTACACCTTC.

This clone was picked up a small number of times. The chain recombines TRBV7-9 with TRBJ1-6; D is uncertain. The germline V gene has CDR1 SEHNR and CDR2 FQNEAQ (reference sequence). The CDR3 is 17 residues long. Trimming removed 2 bases at V and 0 bases at J, with 11 bases between. The CDR3 loop reads CASSLIPESSYNSPLHF. In nucleotides, the CDR3 is TGTGCCAGCAGCTTAATTCCAGAGAGCTCCTATAATTCACCCCTCCACTTT.

The V and J genes are TRBV11-3 and TRBJ1-1; the D gene is possibly TRBD1 (6 bases). With 5 bases removed from V and 2 bases from J, the gap between germline ends came to 12 bases. Looked up from germline, CDR1 is SGHNT and CDR2 is YENEEA. The CDR3 totals 14 residues. As DNA, the CDR3 is TGTGCCAGCAGCGCCGGACAGAGAAACACTGAAGCTTTCTTT. Encoded protein: CASSAGQRNTEAFF.

This clone was found a few times. The genes are TRBV10-1 and TRBJ2-2; D unclear. Per germline, CDR1 WNHNN and CDR2 SYGVQD (reference sequence). The CDR3 spans 11 residues. V shed 7 bases and J shed 5 bases, with 5 bases lying between them. The CDR3 protein is CASTSTGELFF. The CDR3 region has the DNA TGCGCCAGCACCTCGACCGGGGAGCTGTTTTTT.

V gene TRBV4-1 combines with J gene TRBJ1-1; 7 bases are a match to TRBD1. CDR3 length equals 14 residues. The germline V gene encodes CDR1 MGHRA and CDR2 YSYEKL. V lost 2 bases and J lost 5; bases outside the gene matches: 5. The CDR3 DNA is TGCGCCAGCAGCCAAACAGGGGCGCGGACTGAAGCTTTCTTT. Protein product: CASSQTGARTEAFF.

The chain joins TRBV11-2 to TRBJ2-3; D is uncertain. The CDR3 has 15 amino acids. V lost 3 bases and J lost 1, with 11 bases in between. Germline CDR1 and CDR2: SGHAT and FQNNGV. CDR3 nucleotides: TGTGCCAGCAGCTTGCGCATTCGGGGCACAGATACGCAGTATTTT. Protein sequence: CASSLRIRGTDTQYF.

The rearrangement links TRBV5-4 to TRBJ1-4; 7 bases are shared with TRBD1. V dropped 3 bases and J dropped 8; count of bases not matched to a gene: 10. The CDR3 loop spans 15 amino acids. Per the germline V gene, CDR1 is SGHNT and CDR2 is YYREEE (reference sequence). CDR3 loop: CASSSNGQETEKLFF. CDR3 sequence (DNA): TGTGCCAGCAGCTCGAACGGACAGGAGACGGAAAAACTGTTTTTT.

The chain has TRBV27 and TRBJ1-5; TRBD1 agrees at 10 bases. Germline lookup yields CDR1 MNHEY and CDR2 SMNVEV (reference sequence). The V gene end was trimmed by 6 bases and the J gene end by 0 bases; junction bases not matched to a gene: 5. This CDR3 comprises 16 residues. In DNA, the CDR3 is TGTGCCAGCAGGACAGGGGGCGCTTATAGCAATCAGCCCCAGCATTTT. This codes for CASRTGGAYSNQPQHF.